These T cell receptor beta chains were read from a single sample in a study of cytomegalovirus exposure and HLA in healthy donors. Profiled with immunoSEQ multiplex PCR; TCRdb holds only in-frame clones, not every one. The table shows tens of thousands of clones, with 90% occurring only once. The sample comprised PBMCs. These receptors all stem from a young man in good health and CMV-seronegative. CDR3s include the opening cysteine and the closing phenylalanine or tryptophan. D genes are given only for firm matches. A row's size may be missing; if present it is once, few, many or a size class.

v_call	clone_size	d_call	j_call	cdr3_aa	cdr3_nt
TRBV9	few	TRBD1	TRBJ1-1	CASSLTGTANTEAFF	TGTGCCAGCAGCCTCACAGGGACAGCGAACACTGAAGCTTTCTTT
TRBV4-1	NA	NA	TRBJ2-5	CASSPARGDVETQYF	TGCGCCAGCAGCCCCGCCAGGGGCGACGTGGAGACCCAGTACTTC
TRBV5-6	once	NA	TRBJ2-7	CASSRPTGSSYEQYF	TGTGCCAGCAGCCGGCCTACAGGGAGCTCCTACGAGCAGTACTTC
TRBV5-6	NA	NA	TRBJ2-7	CASTSPATYEQYF	TGTGCCAGCACCTCTCCAGCGACCTACGAGCAGTACTTC
TRBV29-1	NA	TRBD2	TRBJ2-3	CSVTMSGIQDTQYF	TGCAGCGTGACTATGAGCGGGATACAGGATACGCAGTATTTT
TRBV7-9	NA	TRBD2	TRBJ2-1	CASSLSGREGPEQFF	TGTGCCAGCAGCTTGTCGGGACGGGAGGGCCCTGAGCAGTTCTTC
TRBV27	NA	TRBD1	TRBJ1-5	CASSNPGAGGFWQPQHF	TGTGCCAGCAGCAACCCCGGGGCAGGGGGCTTTTGGCAGCCCCAGCATTTT
TRBV19	NA	TRBD2	TRBJ2-1	CASSTPRLAAYNEQFF	TGTGCCAGTAGTACGCCTCGACTAGCGGCCTACAATGAGCAGTTCTTC
TRBV28	NA	NA	TRBJ2-7	CASSETGGRWEQYF	TGTGCCAGCAGTGAAACGGGCGGGCGTTGGGAGCAGTACTTC
TRBV10-2	NA	TRBD1	TRBJ1-2	CASSEPGQGWDGYTF	TGCGCCAGCAGTGAGCCGGGACAGGGGTGGGATGGCTACACCTTC
TRBV19	NA	NA	TRBJ1-2	CASSTIPGILSGYTF	TGTGCCAGTAGTACAATCCCCGGGATCCTGAGTGGCTACACCTTC
TRBV30	NA	NA	TRBJ2-4	CAWNRAKNIQYF	TGTGCCTGGAACAGGGCCAAAAACATTCAGTACTTC
TRBV18	NA	TRBD2	TRBJ2-3	CASLDTGTSRVTQYF	TGTGCCAGCCTCGATACCGGGACTAGCAGGGTTACGCAGTATTTT
TRBV7-3	NA	TRBD1	TRBJ2-2	CASSFHDAGTGWTGELFF	TGTGCCAGCAGCTTCCACGATGCCGGGACAGGGTGGACCGGGGAGCTGTTTTTT
TRBV5-1	NA	NA	TRBJ2-5	CASSPLSQETQYF	TGCGCCAGCAGCCCCTTGAGCCAAGAGACCCAGTACTTC
TRBV6-6	NA	TRBD2	TRBJ2-7	CASMREALNTYEQYF	TGTGCCAGCATGCGGGAGGCCCTGAATACCTACGAGCAGTACTTC
TRBV30	once	TRBD1	TRBJ2-7	CAWTGQPAYEQYF	TGTGCCTGGACGGGACAGCCAGCCTACGAGCAGTACTTC
TRBV2	NA	TRBD2	TRBJ2-1	CASSNGLAGNDEQFF	TGTGCCAGCAGTAACGGACTAGCGGGAAACGATGAGCAGTTCTTC
TRBV9	NA	TRBD2	TRBJ2-5	CASSVGGLAEGTQYF	TGTGCCAGCAGCGTCGGAGGACTAGCGGAAGGGACCCAGTACTTC
TRBV7-2	NA	NA	TRBJ1-1	CASSLRRGTEAFF	TGTGCCAGCAGCTTAAGACGGGGGACTGAAGCTTTCTTT
TRBV9	NA	TRBD2	TRBJ2-5	CASSASGASGEETQYF	TGTGCCAGCAGCGCATCCGGCGCTAGCGGGGAAGAGACCCAGTACTTC
TRBV7-3	NA	NA	TRBJ2-6	CASSPRGAYSGANVLTF	TGTGCCAGCAGCCCCCGCGGGGCCTACTCTGGGGCCAACGTCCTGACTTTC
TRBV10-2	NA	NA	TRBJ1-1	CASSEGPEAFF	TGCGCCAGCAGTGAGGGGCCTGAAGCTTTCTTT
TRBV5-8	NA	TRBD1	TRBJ2-3	CASSLEVGQGASDTQYF	TGTGCCAGCAGCTTGGAAGTAGGACAGGGGGCTTCAGATACGCAGTATTTT